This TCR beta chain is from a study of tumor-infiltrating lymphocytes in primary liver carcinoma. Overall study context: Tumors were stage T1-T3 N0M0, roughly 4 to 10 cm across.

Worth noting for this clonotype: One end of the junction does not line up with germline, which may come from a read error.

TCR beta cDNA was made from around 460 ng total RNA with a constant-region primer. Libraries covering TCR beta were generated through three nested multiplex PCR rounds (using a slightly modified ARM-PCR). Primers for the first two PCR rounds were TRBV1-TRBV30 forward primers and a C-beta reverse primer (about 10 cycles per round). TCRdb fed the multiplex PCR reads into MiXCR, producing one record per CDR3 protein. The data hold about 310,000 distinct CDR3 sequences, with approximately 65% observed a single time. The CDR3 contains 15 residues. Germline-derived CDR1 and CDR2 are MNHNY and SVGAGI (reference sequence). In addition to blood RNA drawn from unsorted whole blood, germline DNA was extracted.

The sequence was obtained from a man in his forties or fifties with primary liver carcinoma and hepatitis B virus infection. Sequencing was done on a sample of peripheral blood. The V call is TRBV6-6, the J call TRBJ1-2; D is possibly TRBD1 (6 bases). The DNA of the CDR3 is TGCGCCAGCAGTTACAAGGACCCAGGGGAGTATGGCTACACCTTC. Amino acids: CASSYKDPGEYGYTF.